This T cell receptor beta chain was captured in a study of prognosis after radiotherapy for stage I lung cancer. Overall study: The patients comprised some 14 men and more than 5 women, spanning ages roughly 50 to 90 and having a median of about 70 years. Nobody among the patients got concurrent therapy with stereotactic body radiotherapy.

The CDR3 is 15 residues long. CDR1 SGHDT and CDR2 YYEEEE come from the germline V gene. V lost 4 bases and J lost 3, with 13 bases in between. This clonotype has at least ten counts. Peripheral blood samples of 5 to 6 milliliters were drawn at each of two time points. Genomic DNA was the source, and TCR beta CDR3 was amplified from it by two-round multiplex PCR. First-round PCR employed TRBV- and TRBJ-specific primers for each gene. MiXCR, applied by TCRdb to the multiplex PCR reads, yields one record per CDR3 protein. This sample has 25,000 to 35,000 distinct CDR3 sequences; approximately 51% occur once, and the top ten carry 16%.

This TCR was recovered from a donor at least 50 years old with non-small cell lung cancer. The gene calls are TRBV5-6 and TRBJ2-2, with D perhaps TRBD2 (6 bases). The sample consisted of PBMCs, taken before or after stereotactic body radiation therapy (not recorded which). As DNA, the CDR3 is TGTGCCAGCAGCCCCGGCCCGGGGGACACCGGGGAGCTGTTTTTT. This translates into CASSPGPGDTGELFF.